The rows below give T cell receptor beta chains drawn from one sample of a study of blood T cells in healthy people across ages. TCRdb itself ran the 5' RACE reads through MiXCR, one entry per CDR3 protein. In the table there are 700,000 to 850,000 distinct CDR3 sequences, about 48% of which are singletons. Sequenced material: blood. The receptors come from an elderly man in good health. CDR3s include the opening cysteine and the closing phenylalanine or tryptophan. The order of the fields is J gene, V gene, D gene, clone size, CDR3 protein. A D gene is named only where the DNA matches it firmly. Rows give clone size only sometimes, using once, few, many, or a class for an expanded clone.

TRBJ2-7	TRBV12-3/TRBV12-4	-	-	CASSLKEQYF
TRBJ2-6	TRBV28	-	-	CASSVGGFSGANVLTF
TRBJ2-7	TRBV10-3	TRBD1	-	CAIRDRGDGEQYF
TRBJ2-7	TRBV10-3	TRBD1	many	CAIRGQGYEQYF
TRBJ2-1	TRBV3-1	-	-	CASSQDLGVPSSYNEQFF
-	TRBV29-1	-	-	CSVEGLTRSSYNEQYF
TRBJ1-2	TRBV10-2	-	once	CASSEPILRGISVANYGYTF
TRBJ2-3	TRBV28	-	-	CASSFGEMGSTDTQYF
TRBJ2-4	TRBV12-3/TRBV12-4	-	-	CASSLATALAKNIQYF
TRBJ2-4	TRBV5-1	-	-	CASSLVGWDERYF
TRBJ2-5	TRBV18	TRBD1	-	CASSPVTGGLETQYF
TRBJ2-1	TRBV10-1	-	-	CASSPPLGRPSSYNEQFF
TRBJ2-3	TRBV14	TRBD2	-	CASSQRTSSLPPDTQYF
TRBJ1-2	TRBV20-1	-	-	CSAREGSGDYGYTF
TRBJ1-2	TRBV5-1	TRBD1	-	CASSSQDGGGRSYTF
TRBJ2-5	TRBV10-3	-	-	CAISESAVWYF
TRBJ1-6	TRBV5-1	-	-	CASSNRPAGNLSPLHF
TRBJ2-5	TRBV24-1	-	few	CATSAPGKETQYF
TRBJ2-3	TRBV20-1	-	few	CSARKPGSDTQYF
TRBJ2-1	TRBV6-1	TRBD2	-	CASSTLAGEMNEQFF
TRBJ1-4	TRBV29-1	TRBD1	-	CSVGTGVDEKLFF
TRBJ2-7	TRBV6-1	TRBD2	-	CASSPAFRLAGPYEQYF
TRBJ1-4	TRBV29-1	TRBD1	-	CSVVGFGQDNEKLFF
TRBJ2-7	TRBV7-8	-	few	CASSLGRFRRAYEQYF
TRBJ1-2	TRBV4-2	-	-	CASSQEAIYGYTF
TRBJ2-5	TRBV27	-	-	CASSPKGFAGLEETQYF
TRBJ2-7	TRBV7-2	TRBD1	many	CASSWGTGGVYEQYF
TRBJ2-4	TRBV4-2	TRBD1	few	CASSLGAGGENIQYF
TRBJ2-1	TRBV5-1	-	-	CASSPGSHNEQFF
TRBJ2-2	TRBV7-3	-	-	CASSLAGGGTGELFF
TRBJ1-5	TRBV7-2	-	-	CASSPNGGDQPQHF
TRBJ2-7	TRBV28	-	-	CASNLGSISYEQYF
TRBJ2-7	TRBV9	TRBD1	-	CASSGGTGGHGYEQYF
TRBJ1-4	TRBV5-6	-	few	CASSLGRRFAKLFF
TRBJ2-7	TRBV5-1	-	-	CASSLMQEPYEQYF
TRBJ2-5	TRBV12-3/TRBV12-4	-	-	CASSPQGGQETQYF
TRBJ1-1	TRBV29-1	-	once	CSAPWGITEAFF
TRBJ1-2	TRBV18	-	-	CASSPPEGSYGYTF
TRBJ1-6	TRBV7-9	TRBD1	once	CASTLGAPGQHNSPLHF
-	TRBV20-1	-	-	CSASVGPTCEQYF
TRBJ2-5	TRBV14	-	few	CASSQRHHQETQYF
TRBJ1-6	TRBV12-3/TRBV12-4	TRBD1	-	CASLNRGSPLHF
TRBJ1-2	TRBV7-2	-	-	CASTPLQGLQGYTF